The clone carrying this T cell receptor (beta chain) was seen repeatedly, ten times or more. Its antigen is not identified. The data originate from a study of T cells in Graves' hyperthyroidism and ophthalmopathy. General study findings and limits: The authors' 13 V-J model separated ophthalmopathy from stable hyperthyroidism.

Absent ophthalmopathy progression within 18 months defined stable Graves' hyperthyroidism. Isolation of PBMCs was performed on 8.5 to 10 ml fresh peripheral blood. From RNA transcripts, TCR beta CDR3 regions were amplified. The HTBI set primed first-round TCR CDR3 RT-PCR. TCRdb re-called the multiplex PCR reads with MiXCR, one entry per CDR3 protein. The sample contains approximately 380,000 distinct CDR3 sequences, 15% to 20% of which appear only once. Trimming removed 6 bases at V and 4 bases at J, with 6 bases between. There are 11 residues in the CDR3. CDR1 MNHNS and CDR2 SASEGT come from the germline V gene.

Sequencing was performed on blood. This TCR came from a woman younger than 30 with Graves' hyperthyroidism. The chain couples TRBV6-1 to TRBJ1-1; no reliable D call. The CDR3 region is CASRKSTEAFF. Here the CDR3 DNA reads TGTGCCAGCAGGAAAAGCACTGAAGCTTTCTTT.